This T cell receptor beta chain was recovered during a study of T cells after yellow fever vaccination. Study-level background: The authors prepared low-cell-number fractions using SMART-Seq v4 Ultra Low Input.

This clonotype was detected ten times or more. The target antigen is unknown. TCRdb analysed the 5' RACE reads with MiXCR anew, one entry per CDR3 protein. Of a few hundred thousand distinct CDR3 sequences in the sample, about 4.5% were seen once. Germline CDR1 reads SGHTA; CDR2 reads FQGNSA. This CDR3 comprises 13 residues. The V and J ends lost 2 bases and 2 bases respectively, with 7 bases between them. Study results and limitations: Although the secondary response was weaker, it peaked faster, at day 5 versus 15.

The chain combines TRBV7-2 with TRBJ2-7; possibly TRBD1 or TRBD2 for D (6 bases each). Sequenced here: PBMCs, sampled 15 days after the yellow fever booster vaccination. The sequence was collected from a man between 18 and 35 years old who received the YFV17D yellow fever vaccine. The DNA of the CDR3 is TGTGCCAGCAGCTTACGGGGGCCCTACGAGCAGTACGTC. Translated: CASSLRGPYEQYV.